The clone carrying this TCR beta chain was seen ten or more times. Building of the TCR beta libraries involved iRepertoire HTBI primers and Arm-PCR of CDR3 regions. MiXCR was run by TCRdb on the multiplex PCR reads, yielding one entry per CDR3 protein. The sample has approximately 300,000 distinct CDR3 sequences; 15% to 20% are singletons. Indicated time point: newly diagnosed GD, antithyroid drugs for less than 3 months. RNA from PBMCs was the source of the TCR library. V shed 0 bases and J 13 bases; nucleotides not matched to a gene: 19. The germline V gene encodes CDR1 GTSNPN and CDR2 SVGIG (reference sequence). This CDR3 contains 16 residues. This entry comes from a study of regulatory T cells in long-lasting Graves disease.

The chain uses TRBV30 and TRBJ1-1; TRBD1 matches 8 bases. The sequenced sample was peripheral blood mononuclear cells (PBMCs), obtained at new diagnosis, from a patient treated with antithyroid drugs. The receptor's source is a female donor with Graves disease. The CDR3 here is CAWSVGAGRGRPGDFF. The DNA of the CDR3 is TGTGCCTGGAGTGTAGGGGCTGGCAGGGGGCGGCCGGGGGATTTCTTT.